Below are 12 T cell receptor beta chains sequenced from a single sample in a study of blood T cell repertoires in COVID-19. Produced via immunoSEQ multiplex PCR; TCRdb's table is partial and in-frame only. The sample records 110,000 to 150,000 clones, roughly 89% being singletons. Material for sequencing was PBMCs or T cells enriched from blood (not recorded which). Receptors were obtained from a man aged 50 or older who had recovered from COVID-19.

The rearrangement joins TRBV19 to TRBJ2-6; D is perhaps TRBD1 (6 bases). The CDR3 has 16 residues. The germline V gene encodes CDR1 LNHDA and CDR2 SQIVND (reference sequence). Trimming removed 3 bases at V and 4 bases at J, with 13 bases between. CDR3 DNA sequence: TGTGCCAGTAGTATCCACAGGGACGCCGGGGCCAACGTCCTGACTTTC. It yields the protein CASSIHRDAGANVLTF.

This clone was found once. This rearrangement joins TRBV4-3 to TRBJ1-2, with a possible D match to TRBD1 (6 bases). Trimming stripped 2 bases from V and 2 bases from J, with 12 bases between. Germline values: CDR1 LGHNA, CDR2 YSLEER. The CDR3 covers 15 residues. CDR3 region: CASSQPDRPNYGYTF. The CDR3 region has the DNA TGCGCCAGCAGCCAACCCGACAGGCCCAACTATGGCTACACCTTC.

The V and J genes are TRBV24-1 and TRBJ2-5, with 16 bases matching TRBD2. The CDR3 is 16 residues long. CDR1 KGHDR and CDR2 SFDVKD come from the germline V gene. The V gene end was trimmed by 3 bases and the J gene end by 4 bases; junction bases not matched to a gene: 1. CDR3 DNA sequence: TGTGCCACCAGTGATGGGACTAGCGGGGGGGCAGAGACCCAGTACTTC. Translating it yields CATSDGTSGGAETQYF.

In this sample, this clone turned up once. The V and J genes are TRBV29-1 and TRBJ1-1; D may be TRBD1 (5 bases). The CDR3 is 15 residues long. Germline loops: CDR1 SQVTM, CDR2 ANQGSEA. V was clipped by 7 bases and J by 2 bases, with 20 bases between them. The CDR3 spells CSALSAWGVNTEAFF. For the CDR3, the DNA is TGCAGCGCCCTAAGCGCTTGGGGGGTCAACACTGAAGCTTTCTTT.

This clone was observed a handful of times. The rearrangement joins TRBV10-3 to TRBJ1-2, with 8 positions matching TRBD1. The V segment lost 3 bases and the J segment 8 bases; nucleotides outside the gene matches: 5. The length of the CDR3 is 13 residues. Germline loops: CDR1 ENHRY, CDR2 SYGVKD. CDR3 in amino acids: CAISDQGAGGYTF. CDR3 sequence (DNA): TGTGCCATCAGTGACCAGGGGGCGGGAGGCTACACCTTC.

The chain recombines TRBV9 with TRBJ1-2, with TRBD1 matching 8 bases. The junction had 10 bases not matched to a gene; V was cut back by 0 bases and J by 3 bases. Germline CDR1 and CDR2: SGDLS and YYNGEE. This CDR3 has 17 amino acids. CDR3 sequence reads: CASSVAAVTTGDYGYTF. In DNA form, the CDR3 reads TGTGCCAGCAGCGTAGCAGCCGTCACGACAGGGGACTATGGCTACACCTTC.

The chain links TRBV18 to TRBJ1-2, with 7 bases fitting TRBD1. Germline assignment: CDR1 KGHSH and CDR2 LQKENI. With 3 bases clipped from V and 6 bases from J, the junction kept 7 bases outside the gene matches. The CDR3 has 14 amino acids. In DNA form, the CDR3 reads TGTGCCAGCTCACCCCGCCAGGGGGTGGATGGCTACACCTTC. It specifies CASSPRQGVDGYTF.

This clone was recorded a few times. This sequence joins TRBV5-4 and TRBJ2-1; 11 bases fit TRBD2. The CDR3 length is 15 residues. Germline V gene sequence: CDR1 SGHNT, CDR2 YYREEE (reference sequence). The V segment lost 4 bases and the J segment 3 bases; nucleotides outside the gene matches: 3. CDR3 residues: CASSQTSGIYNEQFF. The CDR3, as DNA: TGTGCCAGCAGCCAGACTAGCGGGATCTACAATGAGCAGTTCTTC.

The chain carries TRBV4-3 and TRBJ1-6; the match to TRBD1 covers 7 bases. The CDR3 length is 15 residues. Trimming removed 0 bases from V and 5 bases from J; junction bases left unmatched: 1. CDR1 and CDR2 (germline): LGHNA, YSLEER. The CDR3 sequence is CASSQDGTDNSPLHF. The CDR3 coding sequence is TGCGCCAGCAGCCAAGATGGGACAGATAATTCACCCCTCCACTTT.

This sequence joins TRBV3-1 (or the pseudogene TRBV3-2) and TRBJ1-5, with D perhaps matching TRBD1 (5 bases). The CDR3 extends over 14 amino acids. The germline V gene has CDR1 LGHDT and CDR2 YNNKEL (reference sequence). With 4 bases removed from V and 2 bases from J, the gap between germline ends came to 9 bases. CDR3 DNA sequence: TGTGCCAGCAGCCCGGACAACGGCAATCAGCCCCAGCATTTT. Residues: CASSPDNGNQPQHF.

The chain has TRBV9 and TRBJ1-2, with 8 bases fitting TRBD1. CDR3 length equals 15 residues. V was clipped by 4 bases and J by 8 bases; unmatched bases: 13. Germline CDR1 and CDR2: SGDLS and YYNGEE. In DNA, the CDR3 is TGTGCCAGCAGCCCCAGGCCCGGGACAGGAGGGGGCTACACCTTC. It yields the protein CASSPRPGTGGGYTF.

This rearrangement joins TRBV14 to TRBJ1-1; D is undetermined. The germline V gene has CDR1 SGHDN and CDR2 FVKESK. V was clipped by 4 bases and J by 6 bases, with 9 bases between them. There are 12 residues in the CDR3. In DNA form, the CDR3 reads TGTGCCAGCAGCCGGAATGCGGCTGAAGCTTTCTTT. Encoded protein: CASSRNAAEAFF.